The subject of this entry is one T cell receptor (beta chain). V was pared by 6 bases and J by 4 bases, with 8 bases of the junction left unmatched. Germline CDR1 and CDR2: SNHLY and FYNNEI. This CDR3 contains 15 residues. In the authors' methods: Reference gene primer amplification gave nucleated cell count estimates. Using immunoSEQ multiplex PCR, the repertoire was profiled, and TCRdb retains in-frame clones only, with some absent. That table gives V, J and clone size, and the DNA gave D and trimming. The data show roughly 12,000 clones, roughly nine tenths seen once. The data derive from a study of blood T cell repertoires in COVID-19.

The source is a woman aged 55-70 years with active COVID-19. Sequenced: peripheral blood. The V call is TRBV2, the J call TRBJ2-3; 9 positions agree with TRBD2. DNA of the CDR3: TGTGCCAGCAGCTGGGCGGGAGGGCAATCAGATACGCAGTATTTT. This gives the protein CASSWAGGQSDTQYF.